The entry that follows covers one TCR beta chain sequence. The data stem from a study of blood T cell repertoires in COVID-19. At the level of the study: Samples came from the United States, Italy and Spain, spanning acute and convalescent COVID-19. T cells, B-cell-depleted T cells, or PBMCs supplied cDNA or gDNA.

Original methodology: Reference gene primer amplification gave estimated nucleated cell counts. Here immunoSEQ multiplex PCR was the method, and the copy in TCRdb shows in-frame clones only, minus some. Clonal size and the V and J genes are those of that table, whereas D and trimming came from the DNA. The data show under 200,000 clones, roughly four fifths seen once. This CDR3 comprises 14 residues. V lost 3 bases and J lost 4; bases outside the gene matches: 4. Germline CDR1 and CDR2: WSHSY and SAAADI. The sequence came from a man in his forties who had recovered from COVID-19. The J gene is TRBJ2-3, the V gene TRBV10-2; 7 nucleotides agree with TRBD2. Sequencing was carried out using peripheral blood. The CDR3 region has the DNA TGCGCCAGCAGTGAAACGGGAGGAGCAGATACGCAGTATTTT. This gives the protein CASSETGGADTQYF.